This T cell receptor beta chain originates from a study of T cell responses to AZD1222 COVID-19 vaccine. Study outcomes and limitations: Recipients of AZD1222 seropositive at baseline numbered only 6 or 7.

As concerns this clone: As yet, its antigen is unknown.

Losses at the gene ends were 4 bases for V and 2 bases for J; bases not matched to a gene: 13. Looked up from germline, CDR1 is SGHRS and CDR2 is YFSETQ. The CDR3 has 17 amino acids. The method was immunoSEQ multiplex PCR; TCRdb's version includes in-frame clones alone and lacks a portion of them. The repertoire holds tens of thousands of clones, with 80% to 90% as singletons. The gene calls are TRBV5-1 and TRBJ2-5, with 8 bases fitting TRBD1. The sequencing used peripheral blood, collected 28 days after the second AZD1222 dose. This sequence originates from an adult who received the AZD1222 COVID-19 vaccine. The CDR3 DNA follows: TGCGCCAGCAGCCCAGGAGGACAGGGAACGAGGCAAGAGACCCAGTACTTC. Residues: CASSPGGQGTRQETQYF.